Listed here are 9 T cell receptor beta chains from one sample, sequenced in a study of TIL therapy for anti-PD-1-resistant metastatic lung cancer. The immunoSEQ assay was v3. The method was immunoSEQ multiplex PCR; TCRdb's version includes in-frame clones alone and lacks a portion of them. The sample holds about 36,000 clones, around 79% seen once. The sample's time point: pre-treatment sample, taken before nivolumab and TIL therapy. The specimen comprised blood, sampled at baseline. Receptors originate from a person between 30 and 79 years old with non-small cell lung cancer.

DNA for the CDR3: TGTGCCAGCAGTGGTCGGACAGATACGCAGTATTTT. Protein: CASSGRTDTQYF. The chain combines TRBV6-4 with TRBJ2-3; no firm D call. V lost 4 bases and J lost 3, with 5 bases in between. CDR1 MRHNA and CDR2 SNTAGT come from the germline V gene. The CDR3 spans 12 residues.

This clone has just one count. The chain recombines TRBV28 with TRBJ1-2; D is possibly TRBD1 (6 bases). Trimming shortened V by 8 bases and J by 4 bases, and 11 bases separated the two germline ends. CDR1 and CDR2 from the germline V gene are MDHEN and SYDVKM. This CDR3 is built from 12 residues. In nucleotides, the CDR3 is TGTGCCAGCCTAACAGGGATCTATGGCTACACCTTC. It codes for CASLTGIYGYTF.

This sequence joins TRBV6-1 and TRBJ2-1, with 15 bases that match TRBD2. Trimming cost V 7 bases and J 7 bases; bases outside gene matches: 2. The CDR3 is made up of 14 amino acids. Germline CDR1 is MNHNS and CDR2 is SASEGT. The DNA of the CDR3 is TGTGCCAGCAAGGGACTAGCGGGGGGAAATGAGCAGTTCTTC. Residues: CASKGLAGGNEQFF.

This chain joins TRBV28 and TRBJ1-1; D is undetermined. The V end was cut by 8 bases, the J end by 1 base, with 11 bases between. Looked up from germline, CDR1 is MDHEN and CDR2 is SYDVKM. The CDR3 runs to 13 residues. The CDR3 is CASHRTANTEAFF. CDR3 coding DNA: TGTGCCAGCCATCGGACGGCGAACACTGAAGCTTTCTTT.

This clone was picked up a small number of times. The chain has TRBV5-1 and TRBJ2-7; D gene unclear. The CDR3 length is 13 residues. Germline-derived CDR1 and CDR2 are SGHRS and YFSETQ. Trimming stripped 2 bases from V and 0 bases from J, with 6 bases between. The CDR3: CASSLYGSYEQYF. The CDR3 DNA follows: TGCGCCAGCAGCTTATACGGCTCCTACGAGCAGTACTTC.

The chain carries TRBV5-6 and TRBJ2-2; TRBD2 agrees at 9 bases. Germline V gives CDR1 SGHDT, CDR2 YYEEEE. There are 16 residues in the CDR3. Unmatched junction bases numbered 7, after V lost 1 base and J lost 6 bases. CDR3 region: CASSLRRTSGSGELFF. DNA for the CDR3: TGTGCCAGCAGCTTGAGACGTACTAGCGGGTCCGGGGAGCTGTTTTTT. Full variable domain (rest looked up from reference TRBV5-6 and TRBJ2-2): DAGVTQSPTHLIKTRGQQVTLRCSPKSGHDTVSWYQQALGQGPQFIFQYYEEEERQRGNFPDRFSGHQFPNYSSELNVNALLLGDSALYLCASSLRRTSGSGELFFGEGSRLTVL.

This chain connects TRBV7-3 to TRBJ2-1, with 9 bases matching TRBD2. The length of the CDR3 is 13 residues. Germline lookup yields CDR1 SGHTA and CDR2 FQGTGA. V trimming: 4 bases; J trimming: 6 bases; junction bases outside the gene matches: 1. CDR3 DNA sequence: TGTGCCAGCAGCTCTAGCGGGGTCAATGAGCAGTTCTTC. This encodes CASSSSGVNEQFF.

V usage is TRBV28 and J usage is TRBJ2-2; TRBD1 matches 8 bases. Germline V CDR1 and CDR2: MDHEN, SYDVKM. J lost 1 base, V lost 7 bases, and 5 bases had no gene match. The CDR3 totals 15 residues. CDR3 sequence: CASNIQGVNTGELFF. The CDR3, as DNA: TGTGCCAGCAATATACAGGGGGTGAACACCGGGGAGCTGTTTTTT.

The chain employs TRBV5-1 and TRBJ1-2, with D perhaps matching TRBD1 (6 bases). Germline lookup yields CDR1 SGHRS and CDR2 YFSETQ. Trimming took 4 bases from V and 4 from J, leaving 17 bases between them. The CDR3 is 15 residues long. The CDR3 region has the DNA TGCGCCAGCAGCCCGGAACTGACAGGTTCCTATGGCTACACCTTC. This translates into CASSPELTGSYGYTF.